This T cell receptor (beta chain) was obtained from a study of cytomegalovirus exposure and HLA in healthy donors. Study conclusions and caveats: A prior analysis recorded that most TCR beta V segments were productive about 87% or about 30% of the time. Later on, an analysis found that several of the most significant clusters appeared to be linked to common viral pathogens, which included parvovirus B19.

Looked up from germline, CDR1 is LNHNV and CDR2 is YYDKDF (reference sequence). V was pared by 3 bases and J by 7 bases, with 16 bases between. The CDR3 covers 15 residues. The PCR was carried out with 60 Vbeta primers and 13 Jbeta primers. TCRdb keeps only in-frame clones here, not all; method: immunoSEQ multiplex PCR. Here the sample spans over 200,000 clones, 70% to 80% being singletons. On this clone: Its antigen is unidentified.

The sample consisted of PBMCs. This rearrangement joins TRBV15 to TRBJ1-5, with D possibly TRBD1 on 6 matching bases. This TCR was recovered from a woman aged 55-69 years in good health and CMV-seropositive. DNA of the CDR3: TGTGCCACCAGCAGGGACCCCCGGGACAACCAGCCCCAGCATTTT. Its translation is CATSRDPRDNQPQHF.